The 22 T cell receptor beta chains in this list originate from one sample, sequenced in a study of tissue T cells after allogeneic stem cell transplantation. Clones were sequenced by immunoSEQ multiplex PCR, and TCRdb holds only the in-frame ones, with some missing. The sample has more than 45,000 clones, around 72% seen once. The source material was sorted cells pooled from one or two spleens. These receptors were obtained from a pool of C57BL/6 mice in good health.

This clone was observed a handful of times. Genes and germline are mouse. The missing CDR3 end, 1 residue past where the read stops, is filled in from the germline J gene. The J gene is TRBJ2-1, the V gene TRBV2; D perhaps matches TRBD2 (6 bases). CDR3 length: 15 residues. V was cut by 0 bases and J by 4 bases, with 10 bases left in between. The germline gives CDR1 LGHNA, CDR2 YSYQKL. The CDR3: CASSQDWGDYAEQFF. The sequenced CDR3 bases are TGTGCCAGCAGCCAAGACTGGGGAGATTATGCTGAGCAGTTC.

For this clone: Genes here carry mouse names. The sequenced fragment ends 1 residue before the CDR3 boundary, so the rest is inferred from the germline J gene. The rearrangement joins TRBV3 to TRBJ1-1; a possible D gene is TRBD1 (6 bases). The CDR3 extends over 14 amino acids. V dropped 0 bases and J dropped 4 bases, with 9 bases sitting between them. The germline V gene encodes CDR1 SNHLY and CDR2 FYNGKV (reference sequence). The sequenced CDR3 bases are TGTGCCAGCAGCTTAGCCAACAGGGCCACAGAAGTCTTC. It specifies CASSLANRATEVF. The whole CDR3 reads CASSLANRATEVFF.

Remarks on this clone: Here the gene names and germline are mouse. The sequenced part of the CDR3 DNA is TGTGCCAGCAGCCAAGTGGGGGCCCACTATGCTGAGCAGTTC. This codes for CASSQVGAHYAEQF. The entire CDR3 protein is CASSQVGAHYAEQFF. The rearrangement joins TRBV5 to TRBJ2-1; D may match TRBD1 or TRBD2 (6 bases each). The read finishes 1 residue shy of the CDR3 end, and the germline J gene is used to complete it. CDR1 is LGHNA, CDR2 YNLKQL, per germline (reference sequence). The V and J ends lost 1 base and 2 bases respectively, with 9 bases between them. The CDR3 runs 15 residues.

With respect to this clone: Germline and genes: mouse. The CDR3 extends 1 residue past the end of the read, so its final part is completed from the germline J gene. This specimen includes other DNA sequences encoding the same CDR3. The rearrangement uses TRBV26 and TRBJ1-6; D is unclear. TRBJ1-6 is recorded as an ORF, its role being uncertain. V was trimmed by 3 bases and J by 3 bases, leaving 3 bases between them. The germline V gene has CDR1 KGHPV and CDR2 FQNQEV (reference sequence). The CDR3 totals 13 residues. The CDR3 region is CASSLGYNSPLYF. The part of the CDR3 DNA that was read is TGTGCCAGCAGTCTAGGCTATAATTCGCCCCTCTAC.

About this clone itself: Genes here carry mouse names. The read finishes 1 residue shy of the CDR3 end, and the germline J gene is used to complete it. The genes are TRBV1 and TRBJ1-4, with 8 bases identical to TRBD1. V shed 1 base, J shed 4 bases, and the junction held 5 bases outside the gene matches. CDR3 length: 16 amino acids. The germline V gene encodes CDR1 NSQYPW and CDR2 LRSPGD (reference sequence). The CDR3 loop is CTCSAARGRDNERLFF. CDR3 DNA (partial): TGCACCTGCAGTGCAGCCAGGGGGCGCGACAACGAAAGATTATTT.

Concerning this clone itself: Gene names and germline match the mouse. Read data end 1 residue before the CDR3 end; the end is taken from the germline J gene. This chain connects TRBV13-1 to TRBJ2-7; D may be TRBD1 or TRBD2 (5 bases each). The CDR3 runs 12 residues. Trimming stripped 0 bases from V and 6 bases from J, with 7 bases between. Germline V CDR1 and CDR2: NSHNY, SYGAGN. The part of the CDR3 DNA that was read is TGTGCCAGCAGTGATGACGGGGCTGAACAGTAC. Translating gives CASSDDGAEQY. The full CDR3 protein is CASSDDGAEQYF.

A remark on this clone: Mouse gene names and germline throughout. The read gets to within 1 residue of the CDR3 end, and the germline J gene fills in the rest. The chain is built from TRBV13-2 and TRBJ2-3, with 7 bases aligning to TRBD2. V was clipped by 1 base and J by 0 bases; unmatched bases: 2. This CDR3 spans 15 amino acids. Germline lookup yields CDR1 NNHNN and CDR2 SYGAGS (reference sequence). This CDR3 reads CASGDLGVSAETLYF. The covered CDR3 bases are TGTGCCAGCGGTGATCTGGGGGTTAGTGCAGAAACGCTGTAT.

This clone has more than one count but fewer than ten. Mouse names are used for the genes. Sequencing ends 1 residue short of the CDR3 end; the germline J gene provides the rest. This rearrangement joins TRBV13-2 to TRBJ2-7; no firm D call. The germline V and J ends were trimmed by 0 bases and 4 bases, with 8 bases remaining between them. There are 13 residues in the CDR3. Germline V gives CDR1 NNHNN, CDR2 SYGAGS (reference sequence). The covered CDR3 bases are TGTGCCAGCGGTGATGAGCGCATATATGAACAGTAC. It translates to CASGDERIYEQY. The whole CDR3 protein reads CASGDERIYEQYF.

This clone was counted a single time. The listed genes are named as in mouse. The read ends 1 residue shy of where the CDR3 ends; the end is completed using the germline J gene. The J gene is TRBJ2-4, the V gene TRBV20, with 9 positions matching TRBD2. V shed 3 bases and J 0 bases; nucleotides not matched to a gene: 4. Germline lookup yields CDR1 GFQATS and CDR2 STVNSAI. This CDR3 has 15 amino acids. The part of the CDR3 DNA that was read is TGTGGTGCTAGAGACTGGGGGACTAGTCAAAACACCTTGTAC. Protein: CGARDWGTSQNTLY. The CDR3 in full is CGARDWGTSQNTLYF.

For this clone: Gene labels here are mouse ones. The CDR3 DNA, read in part, is TGTGCCAGCAGGGAACTGGGGCCCTCCTATGAACAGTAC. Translated: CASRELGPSYEQY. The whole CDR3 is CASRELGPSYEQYF. The V gene is TRBV13-3, the J gene TRBJ2-7; 7 nucleotides agree with TRBD2. The read ends 1 residue shy of where the CDR3 ends; the end is completed using the germline J gene. The V gene's germline CDR1 is NNHDY and CDR2 SYVADS. V was clipped by 5 bases and J by 0 bases; unmatched bases: 5. The CDR3 is made up of 14 amino acids.

Details on this clone: Gene labels here are mouse ones. Read data end 1 residue before the CDR3 end; the end is taken from the germline J gene. The chain couples TRBV12-2 to TRBJ2-7, with 12 positions matching TRBD2. V lost 0 bases to trimming and J lost 9 bases; unmatched junction nucleotides: 5. Germline V gene lookup returns CDR1 SGHLS and CDR2 HYDKME. The CDR3 spans 14 residues. The covered CDR3 bases are TGTGCCAGCTCTCTCGACGGGACTGGGGGGCGACAGTAC. Protein sequence: CASSLDGTGGRQY. The full CDR3 is CASSLDGTGGRQYF.

This clone has only a few counts. Gene names are the mouse ones. The read falls 1 residue short of the CDR3 end, and the missing part is taken from the germline J gene. V and J are TRBV1 and TRBJ1-2; TRBD1 might be the D (6 bases). This CDR3 has 14 residues. Trimming removed 1 base from V and 0 bases from J, with 6 bases in between. From germline, CDR1 is NSQYPW and CDR2 LRSPGD (reference sequence). The chain's CDR3 is CTCSAGTANSDYTF. Incomplete CDR3 DNA: TGCACCTGCAGTGCAGGGACAGCAAACTCCGACTACACC. The full variable domain, with the rest looked up from reference TRBV1 and TRBJ1-2, is VTLLEQNPRWRLVPRGQAVNLRCILKNSQYPWMSWYQQDLQKQLQWLFTLRSPGDKEVKSLPGADYLATRVTDTELRLQVANMSQGRTLYCTCSAGTANSDYTFGSGTRLLVI.

A remark on this clone: Gene names and germline refer to mouse. The read halts 1 residue ahead of the CDR3 end, with the missing end drawn from the germline J gene. V is TRBV31 and J is TRBJ2-5, with 7 bases lining up with TRBD1. The length of the CDR3 is 13 residues. Germline V gene data show CDR1 as GKSSPN and CDR2 as SITVG. Unmatched junction bases numbered 2, after V lost 5 bases and J lost 0 bases. CDR3 in amino acids: CAWARGNQDTQYF. Incomplete CDR3 DNA: TGTGCCTGGGCCAGGGGGAACCAAGACACCCAGTAC.

Concerning this clone itself: Gene names and germline refer to mouse. The read ends 1 residue early relative to the CDR3; the germline J gene fills the gap. The chain recombines TRBV13-3 with TRBJ2-2; D may be TRBD1 or TRBD2 (5 bases each). The germline gives CDR1 NNHDY, CDR2 SYVADS. The CDR3 is 16 amino acids. V was cut by 1 base and J by 6 bases, with 16 bases left in between. Incomplete CDR3 DNA: TGTGCCAGCAGTGATTCGGGGGACCGCAACGCCGGGCAGCTCTAC. The encoded protein is CASSDSGDRNAGQLY. The complete CDR3 sequence is CASSDSGDRNAGQLYF.

As to this clone: The gene symbols are mouse symbols. Coverage ceases 1 residue before the CDR3 finishes, and the germline J gene fills in the end. The chain couples TRBV12-1 to TRBJ2-5; TRBD2 matches at 9 bases. CDR3 size: 15 residues. After removal of 0 bases from V and 1 base from J, the junction contained 1 base not matched to a gene. Germline values: CDR1 SGHSN, CDR2 HYEKVE. CDR3 bases read: TGTGCCAGCTCTCTCCGGGACTGGGACCAAGACACCCAGTAC. Protein product: CASSLRDWDQDTQY. The full-length CDR3 reads as CASSLRDWDQDTQYF.

Notes on this clone: Mouse gene names apply. The read terminates 1 residue before the CDR3 end, so the remaining end is supplied by the germline J gene. The chain combines TRBV5 with TRBJ2-1; 11 bases are shared with TRBD1. Germline V CDR1 and CDR2: LGHNA, YNLKQL (reference sequence). The length of the CDR3 is 14 residues. Trimming at V came to 4 bases and at J to 5 bases, leaving 1 base not matched to a gene. CDR3 DNA, as far as it was read: TGTGCCAGCAGCCCGGGACAGGGGGATGCTGAGCAGTTC. It specifies CASSPGQGDAEQF. The entire CDR3 protein reads CASSPGQGDAEQFF.

Comment on this clone: The listed genes are named as in mouse. The read ends 1 residue shy of where the CDR3 ends; the end is completed using the germline J gene. V usage is TRBV2 and J usage is TRBJ2-4; D unclear. This CDR3 spans 13 amino acids. Germline V gives CDR1 LGHNA, CDR2 YSYQKL. The V end lost 0 bases, the J end lost 7 bases, and 8 bases lay between the germline ends. The DNA read from the CDR3 is TGTGCCAGCAGCCAAGACTGGAGCGACACCTTGTAC. It translates to CASSQDWSDTLY. The whole CDR3 protein reads CASSQDWSDTLYF.

A note on this clone: Genes and germline are mouse. The observed sequence ends 1 residue before the CDR3 terminus, with the missing tail filled in from the germline J gene. V usage is TRBV19 and J usage is TRBJ2-1; 10 bases align to TRBD1. Germline CDR1 is FNHDT and CDR2 is SITEND (reference sequence). Unmatched junction bases numbered 3, after V lost 2 bases and J lost 4 bases. The CDR3 has 15 residues. The chain's CDR3 is CASSIVGQGYAEQFF. The CDR3 DNA, read in part, is TGTGCCAGCAGTATTGTGGGACAGGGGTATGCTGAGCAGTTC.

Points on this clone: The genes and germline here are from mouse. The read ends 1 residue early relative to the CDR3; the germline J gene fills the gap. The chain is built from TRBV5 and TRBJ1-1; TRBD1 matches at 7 bases. The CDR3 contains 14 residues. J lost 0 bases, V lost 3 bases, and 1 base had no gene match. CDR1 is LGHNA and CDR2 is YNLKQL in the germline V gene (reference sequence). CDR3 DNA (partial): TGTGCCAGCAGCCACGGGACAGCAAACACAGAAGTCTTC. Translated: CASSHGTANTEVF. In full, the CDR3 reads CASSHGTANTEVFF.

As to this clone: Mouse germline and gene names are used. The read finishes 1 residue shy of the CDR3 end, and the germline J gene is used to complete it. J is TRBJ2-1 and V is TRBV13-1; D not certain. Germline V gene sequence: CDR1 NSHNY, CDR2 SYGAGN. The CDR3 has 14 residues. Trimming stripped 3 bases from V and 0 bases from J, with 7 bases between. The CDR3: CASSGNSNYAEQFF. CDR3 bases read: TGTGCCAGCAGTGGGAACAGTAACTATGCTGAGCAGTTC.

A word on this clone: Each gene name is a mouse one. The DNA ends 1 residue before the CDR3 does, and the rest of the CDR3 is filled in from the germline J gene. The chain carries TRBV31 and TRBJ2-2; 9 bases align to TRBD1. This CDR3 is 14 amino acids long. Germline CDR1 and CDR2: GKSSPN and SITVG. The V gene end was trimmed by 4 bases and the J gene end by 3 bases; junction bases not matched to a gene: 3. The sequenced CDR3 bases are TGTGCCTGGATGGGACAGGGACACACCGGGCAGCTCTAC. Translating gives CAWMGQGHTGQLY. The entire CDR3 reads CAWMGQGHTGQLYF. Together with reference TRBV31 and TRBJ2-2, the CDR3 gives the full variable domain: AQTIHQWPVAEIKAVGSPLSLGCTIKGKSSPNLYWYWQATGGTLQQLFYSITVGQVESVVQLNLSASRPKDDQFILSTEKLLLSHSGFYLCAWMGQGHTGQLYFGEGSKLTVL.

Of note for this clone: Any gene name here is a mouse gene name. The read terminates 1 residue ahead of where the CDR3 ends, so the germline J gene completes it. The chain recombines TRBV12-1 with TRBJ2-3; 7 nucleotides agree with TRBD1. The CDR3 extends over 15 amino acids. Germline-derived CDR1 and CDR2 are SGHSN and HYEKVE. With V trimmed by 0 bases and J by 0 bases, 2 bases remained unmatched. The chain's CDR3 is CASSLSGGSAETLYF. Incomplete CDR3 DNA: TGTGCCAGCTCTCTCTCAGGGGGTAGTGCAGAAACGCTGTAT.